This T cell receptor beta chain was sequenced in a study of blood T cell repertoires in COVID-19 (dated by TCRdb to 2018 to 2020). At the level of the whole study: The collaborator samples originated in the United States, Italy and Spain and spanned the acute and convalescent phases of COVID-19. HLA class I and class II types, where available, came from metadata supplied by the sample provider rather than from assay-based typing. The repertoires were made available in a free public database intended to serve as a resource for research on the immune response to SARS-CoV-2. The sample metadata nearly always contained a de-identified subject ID, COVID-19 status, age in years and sex. The dataset comprised deeply sampled blood TCRbeta repertoires from subjects exposed to, actively infected with, or recovered from COVID-19. Samples came from the ongoing ImmuneRACE study (first 160 participants) plus 1,254 subjects from 6 global collaborators. The prospective study material was composed of cDNA or gDNA derived from T cells, B-cell-depleted T cells, or PBMCs. The paper as a whole reports these results and caveats: Clinical and demographic metadata were provided uncurated, with the amount varying by source and participant.

For CDR1 and CDR2, the germline V gene lists MNHEY and SVGEGT. Trimming leaves V shorter by 0 bases and J shorter by 8 bases, with the junction holding 6 bases beyond the gene matches. The CDR3, cysteine through phenylalanine, is 14 amino acids long. Only CDR3 DNA remains: 42 bases, in frame from the first base. In Seattle, one collaborating source enrolled patients while the infection was active and tracked those patients longitudinally over the course of disease. The collaborating institutions used their own protocols to collect whole blood in K2EDTA tubes. Collaborator samples were shipped for TCRbeta analysis as frozen whole blood, isolated PBMCs, or DNA extracted from either sample type. The immunoSEQ Assay, a bias-controlled multiplex PCR, was used to amplify TCRbeta CDR3 regions from genomic DNA. From the authors' description of their analysis: The number of nucleated cells in each sample was estimated by amplification of reference gene primers within the assay. Sequence reads were collapsed and filtered to measure the absolute abundance of every unique TCRbeta CDR3 rearrangement. For each sample, productive Simpson clonality was calculated by taking the square root of Simpson's diversity index across productive rearrangements. TCRdb stores this immuneACCESS table with in-frame sequences only. Part of the clones is absent; in the studies checked, under half of the shortfall reflects unresolved V genes, and no reason is known for the rest. That table is the source of V, J and clone size, and D and trimming were worked out from the DNA. Counted in this sample were more than 200,000 clones; over 75% of them appeared once. The ten largest clones add up to approximately 10% of the sample.

In its sample, this clone was seen a few times. The antigen it binds to is not known. Base qualities were left out, and no much larger clone turns up one base away. The V and J segments used are TRBV6-2 or TRBV6-3 and TRBJ2-7, and 8 bases in between align with TRBD1. This receptor was obtained from a man in his fifties or sixties with COVID-19, enrolled during active disease. What was sequenced was peripheral blood. DNA sequence: TGTGCCAGCAGTTACTCGACAGGGGCCCTCAAGCAGTACTTC. It translates to CASSYSTGALKQYF.